Listed below are T cell receptor beta chains from one sample, sequenced in a study of CD4 T cells in relation to SARS-CoV-2 and coronaviruses. Assay used: immunoSEQ multiplex PCR; TCRdb lists only in-frame clones, some missing. The sample includes almost 30,000 clones, over 75% seen only once; the top ten take over 12%. Antigens for these TCRs are unknown. The sequenced sample consisted of CD4+ T cells from PBMCs, cultured in vitro. These receptors all come from a human donor in good health. Both conserved end residues are part of each CDR3. The D gene is left open where the match is weak. Size tells how often a clone was seen (once, few, many) or the class of an expanded clone, and some rows leave it out.

J gene | clone size | D gene | V gene | CDR3 protein | CDR3 DNA
TRBJ1-4 | - | - | TRBV19 | CASSTPGQREKLFF | TGTGCCAGTAGTACCCCAGGACAGAGGGAAAAACTGTTTTTT
TRBJ2-1 | - | TRBD2 | TRBV7-9 | CASSPAVERELGNEQFF | TGTGCCAGCAGCCCGGCAGTTGAGCGGGAGTTGGGCAATGAGCAGTTCTTC
TRBJ1-5 | - | - | TRBV3-1/TRBV3-2 | CASSQVSGSNQPQHF | TGTGCCAGCAGCCAAGTCTCTGGGAGCAATCAGCCCCAGCATTTT
TRBJ2-2 | few | - | TRBV10-1 | CASSEGAANTGELFF | TGCGCCAGCAGTGAGGGCGCCGCGAACACCGGGGAGCTGTTTTTT
TRBJ1-6 | - | TRBD1 | TRBV11-2 | CASSLEDRGRPYNSPLHF | TGTGCCAGCAGCTTAGAGGACAGGGGCCGACCTTATAATTCACCCCTCCACTTT
TRBJ1-5 | - | TRBD1 | TRBV9 | CASSVNRGYQPQHF | TGTGCCAGCAGCGTAAACAGGGGGTACCAGCCCCAGCATTTT
TRBJ1-1 | - | TRBD1 | TRBV10-1 | CASSETGQGGSTEAFF | TGCGCCAGCAGTGAGACCGGACAGGGTGGGAGCACTGAAGCTTTCTTT
TRBJ2-7 | - | - | TRBV7-2 | CASSSTYEQYF | TGTGCCAGCAGCTCCACCTACGAGCAGTACTTC
TRBJ2-2 | - | - | TRBV5-1 | CASSLEGIENTGELFF | TGCGCCAGCAGCTTGGAGGGCATTGAGAACACCGGGGAGCTGTTTTTT
TRBJ1-1 | - | - | TRBV11-3 | CASSNGLGTFF | TGTGCCAGCAGCAATGGTTTGGGGACTTTCTTT
TRBJ2-4 | - | TRBD2 | TRBV11-1 | CASSAGTTHLNIQYF | TGTGCCAGCAGCGCCGGGACTACCCATTTGAACATTCAGTACTTC
TRBJ2-6 | - | - | TRBV9 | CASSSFSNSGANVLTF | TGTGCCAGCAGCTCGTTTTCCAACTCTGGGGCCAACGTCCTGACTTTC
TRBJ1-1 | - | TRBD1 | TRBV5-4 | CASSPELTGANTEAFF | TGTGCCAGCAGCCCAGAGCTTACAGGGGCAAACACTGAAGCTTTCTTT
TRBJ1-2 | - | TRBD1 | TRBV29-1 | CSVPGTGEYGYTF | TGCAGCGTCCCTGGGACAGGGGAGTATGGCTACACCTTC
TRBJ2-1 | - | - | TRBV3-1/TRBV3-2 | CASSQRGDHNEQFF | TGTGCCAGCAGCCAAAGGGGGGACCACAATGAGCAGTTCTTC
TRBJ1-2 | - | - | TRBV3-1/TRBV3-2 | CASSQDLAQTGYGYTF | TGTGCCAGCAGCCAAGATCTGGCCCAGACCGGCTATGGCTACACCTTC
TRBJ2-7 | - | - | TRBV14 | CASSQSAEATSHF | TGTGCCAGCAGCCAATCGGCGGAAGCGACGAGCCACTTC
TRBJ2-3 | once | TRBD1 | TRBV5-1 | CASSLAGTDTDTQYF | TGCGCCAGCAGCTTGGCCGGGACAGACACAGATACGCAGTATTTT
TRBJ2-3 | once | - | TRBV5-1 | CASSLGRRTDTQYF | TGCGCCAGCAGCTTAGGGCGGCGCACAGATACGCAGTATTTT
TRBJ1-2 | - | - | TRBV6-2/TRBV6-3 | CASSYYRGEGYGYTF | TGTGCCAGCAGTTACTACCGGGGCGAGGGCTATGGCTACACCTTC
TRBJ1-2 | - | - | TRBV18 | CASSPFFVPGPEGYTF | TGTGCCAGCTCACCATTCTTCGTACCAGGGCCCGAAGGCTACACCTTC
TRBJ2-7 | - | - | TRBV7-3 | CASSLTSRADLQYF | TGTGCCAGCAGCTTAACTAGTCGTGCGGACCTTCAGTACTTC
TRBJ2-7 | - | TRBD2 | TRBV4-1 | CASSQGLASGDYEQYF | TGCGCCAGCAGCCAAGGGTTGGCTAGCGGGGACTACGAGCAGTACTTC
TRBJ1-1 | - | TRBD1 | TRBV15 | CATSTRTGGEAFF | TGTGCCACCAGCACCCGGACAGGGGGGGAAGCTTTCTTT
TRBJ2-7 | - | - | TRBV19 | CASRLSVGYEQYF | TGTGCCAGCCGACTAAGCGTGGGCTACGAGCAGTACTTC
TRBJ2-3 | - | - | TRBV10-3 | CAISETYTDTQYF | TGTGCCATCAGTGAGACTTACACAGATACGCAGTATTTT
TRBJ2-5 | - | - | TRBV5-1 | CASSSPGFQETQYF | TGCGCCAGCAGCTCCCCCGGGTTTCAAGAGACCCAGTACTTC